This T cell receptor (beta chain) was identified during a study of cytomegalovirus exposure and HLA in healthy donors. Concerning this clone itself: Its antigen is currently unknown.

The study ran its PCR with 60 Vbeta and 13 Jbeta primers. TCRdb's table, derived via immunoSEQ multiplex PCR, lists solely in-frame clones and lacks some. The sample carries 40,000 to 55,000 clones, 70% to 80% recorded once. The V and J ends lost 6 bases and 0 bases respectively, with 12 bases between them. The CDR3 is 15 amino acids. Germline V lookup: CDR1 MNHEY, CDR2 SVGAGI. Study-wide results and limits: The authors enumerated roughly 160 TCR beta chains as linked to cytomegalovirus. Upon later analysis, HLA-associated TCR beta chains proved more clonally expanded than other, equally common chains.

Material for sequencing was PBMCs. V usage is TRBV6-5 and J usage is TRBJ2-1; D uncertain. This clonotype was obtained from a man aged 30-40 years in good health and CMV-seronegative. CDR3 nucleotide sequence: TGTGCCAGCAGCCCCGGGTCGAGCTCCTACAATGAGCAGTTCTTC. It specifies CASSPGSSSYNEQFF.